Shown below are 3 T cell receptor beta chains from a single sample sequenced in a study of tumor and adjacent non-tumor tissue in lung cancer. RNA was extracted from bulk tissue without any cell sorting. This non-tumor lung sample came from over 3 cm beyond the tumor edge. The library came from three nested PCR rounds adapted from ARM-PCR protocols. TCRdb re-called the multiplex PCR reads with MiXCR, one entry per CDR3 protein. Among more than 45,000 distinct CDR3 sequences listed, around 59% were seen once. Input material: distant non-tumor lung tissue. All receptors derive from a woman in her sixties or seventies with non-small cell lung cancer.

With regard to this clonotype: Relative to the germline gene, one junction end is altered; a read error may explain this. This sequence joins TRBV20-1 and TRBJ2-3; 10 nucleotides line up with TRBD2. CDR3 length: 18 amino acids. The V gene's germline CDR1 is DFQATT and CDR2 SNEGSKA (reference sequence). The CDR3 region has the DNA TGCATTGCTAGAGATACTAGCGGGACGACTTTCTACACAGATACGCAGTATTTT. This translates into CIARDTSGTTFYTDTQYF.

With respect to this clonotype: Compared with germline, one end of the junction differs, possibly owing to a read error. The CDR3 loop is CASSLDLGDTGAFF. In nucleotides, the CDR3 is TGTGCCAGCAGCTTAGATCTTGGGGACACTGGAGCTTTTTTT. The chain uses TRBV7-8 and TRBJ1-1, with a possible D match to TRBD1 (6 bases). The CDR3 contains 14 residues. Germline V gene sequence: CDR1 SGHVS, CDR2 FQNEAQ.

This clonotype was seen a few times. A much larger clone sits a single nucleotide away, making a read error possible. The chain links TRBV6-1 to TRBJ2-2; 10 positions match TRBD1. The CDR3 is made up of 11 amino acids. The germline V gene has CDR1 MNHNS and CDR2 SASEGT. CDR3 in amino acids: CANSEGTGEFF. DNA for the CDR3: TGTGCCAACAGTGAAGGGACAGGGGAATTTTTT.